The 25 T cell receptor beta chains presented below share a single source sample, sequenced in a study of blood T cell repertoires in COVID-19. TCRdb's table, derived via immunoSEQ multiplex PCR, lists solely in-frame clones and lacks some. The sample yields more than 300,000 clones, about 84% seen once. Source material: peripheral blood. The receptors originated from a woman in her forties or fifties with acute or convalescent COVID-19.

V and J are TRBV28 and TRBJ1-6, with a possible D match to TRBD1 (5 bases). This CDR3 contains 17 residues. V lost 3 bases, J lost 3 bases, and 15 bases lay in between. Germline V gene data show CDR1 as MDHEN and CDR2 as SYDVKM. CDR3 region: CASSLSRAFNYNSPLHF. In DNA form, the CDR3 reads TGTGCCAGCAGTTTGAGCAGGGCCTTTAACTATAATTCACCCCTCCACTTT.

In DNA form, the CDR3 reads TGTGCCATCAGTGCTACACAGGGATACGAGCAGTACTTC. Translated, it gives CAISATQGYEQYF. This chain joins TRBV10-3 and TRBJ2-7, with a possible D match to TRBD1 (6 bases). Germline CDR1 is ENHRY and CDR2 is SYGVKD. There are 13 residues in the CDR3. Trimming removed 4 bases at V and 4 bases at J, with 11 bases between.

The chain joins TRBV4-2 to TRBJ1-6; possible D gene TRBD1, 5 bases. CDR1 and CDR2 from the germline V gene are LGHNA and YNFKEQ. The germline V and J ends were trimmed by 1 base and 5 bases, with 12 bases remaining between them. This CDR3 is built from 16 residues. CDR3 loop: CASSQATVLNNSPLHF. Written as DNA, the CDR3 is TGTGCCAGCAGCCAAGCGACAGTCCTGAATAATTCACCCCTCCACTTT.

The rearrangement joins TRBV15 to TRBJ2-5; TRBD1 matches at 9 bases. CDR3 length: 15 amino acids. V was clipped by 4 bases and J by 5 bases; unmatched bases: 8. CDR1 is LNHNV, CDR2 YYDKDF, per germline (reference sequence). The chain's CDR3 is CATSTPTGGRETQYF. CDR3 sequence (DNA): TGTGCCACCAGCACCCCCACAGGGGGCAGGGAGACCCAGTACTTC.

This clone was recorded once. V usage is TRBV7-3 and J usage is TRBJ1-2, with TRBD1 matching over 7 bases. The germline CDR1 and CDR2 sequences are SGHTA and FQGTGA. With 5 bases clipped from V and 6 bases from J, the junction kept 3 bases outside the gene matches. The CDR3 covers 12 residues. CDR3 loop: CASSPGTDGYTF. CDR3 nucleotide sequence: TGTGCCAGCAGCCCCGGGACAGATGGCTACACCTTC.

J is TRBJ1-1 and V is TRBV6-5; D gene unclear. Per the germline V gene, CDR1 is MNHEY and CDR2 is SVGAGI. The V end was cut by 8 bases, the J end by 8 bases, with 12 bases between. The CDR3 extends over 11 amino acids. In DNA form, the CDR3 reads TGTGCCAGCTTCCGCCGGAGAGAAGCTTTCTTT. As protein: CASFRRREAFF.

The chain is built from TRBV15 and TRBJ1-1; TRBD1 might be the D (6 bases). The germline gives CDR1 LNHNV, CDR2 YYDKDF (reference sequence). The CDR3 contains 14 residues. V dropped 1 base and J dropped 4 bases, with 10 bases sitting between them. The CDR3 reads CATSRGRGATEAFF. CDR3 in DNA: TGTGCCACCAGCAGAGGGCGGGGGGCCACTGAAGCTTTCTTT.

The V and J genes are TRBV4-1 and TRBJ1-3, with 10 bases fitting TRBD1. The CDR3 length is 17 residues. In germline, CDR1 is MGHRA, CDR2 YSYEKL. V trimming: 1 base; J trimming: 3 bases; junction bases outside the gene matches: 6. In DNA, the CDR3 is TGCGCCAGCAGCCAAGCCCCGACAGGGGGCCTTGGAAACACCATATATTTT. Translating it yields CASSQAPTGGLGNTIYF.

This rearrangement joins TRBV19 to TRBJ1-6, with D hard to call. Germline V lookup: CDR1 LNHDA, CDR2 SQIVND (reference sequence). The ends were cut back, 3 bases at V and 0 bases at J, with 9 bases in the middle. CDR3 length: 16 amino acids. The CDR3 reads CASSMAFGSYNSPLHF. CDR3 DNA: TGTGCCAGTAGTATGGCATTTGGCTCCTATAATTCACCCCTCCACTTT.

V gene TRBV9 combines with J gene TRBJ1-2; 10 nucleotides agree with TRBD1. This CDR3 contains 14 residues. CDR1 and CDR2 (germline): SGDLS, YYNGEE. Trimming removed 3 bases from V and 8 bases from J; junction bases left unmatched: 7. The CDR3, as DNA: TGTGCCAGCAGCGGTGAATGGACAGGGGGAGGCTACACCTTC. This encodes CASSGEWTGGGYTF.

The chain links TRBV7-8 to TRBJ2-7; tentative D call: TRBD2 (6 bases). This CDR3 is 14 amino acids long. From germline, CDR1 is SGHVS and CDR2 FQNEAQ. Trimming took off 5 bases at V and 5 bases at J, with 16 bases between the two ends. CDR3 protein: CASSRGLWFDEQYF. The CDR3 coding sequence is TGTGCCAGCAGCCGGGGACTGTGGTTCGACGAGCAGTACTTC.

The chain uses TRBV29-1 and TRBJ1-1; D is unresolved. V dropped 7 bases and J dropped 1 base, with 13 bases sitting between them. Germline V lookup: CDR1 SQVTM, CDR2 ANQGSEA. This CDR3 is built from 13 residues. The DNA for the CDR3 is TGCAGCGCCCCGTTCAGTCAGAACACTGAAGCTTTCTTT. Translation gives CSAPFSQNTEAFF.

The table lists this clone with a count of one. The J gene is TRBJ1-1, the V gene TRBV9; no definite D call. Per the germline V gene, CDR1 is SGDLS and CDR2 is YYNGEE. The V end lost 4 bases, the J end lost 7 bases, and 17 bases lay between the germline ends. CDR3 length: 14 residues. CDR3 region: CASSPLSGVSEAFF. The CDR3 bases are TGTGCCAGCAGCCCCCTCTCCGGGGTCAGTGAAGCTTTCTTT.

The chain uses TRBV7-2 and TRBJ2-1; 16 nucleotides align to TRBD2. The V and J ends lost 1 base and 9 bases, in that order; junction bases with no gene match: 6. The germline V gene encodes CDR1 SGHTA and CDR2 FQGNSA. The CDR3 has 17 residues. As DNA, the CDR3 is TGTGCCAGCAGCTTAGGGGGGACTAGCGGGAGGGCCGTTGAGCAGTTCTTC. Residues: CASSLGGTSGRAVEQFF.

This chain links TRBV18 with TRBJ1-2; 8 positions match TRBD1. With 3 bases clipped from V and 5 bases from J, the junction kept 11 bases outside the gene matches. The CDR3 contains 16 residues. From germline, CDR1 is KGHSH and CDR2 LQKENI. The CDR3 DNA reads TGTGCCAGCTCACCCCCTACGACAGGGGCTGGGTATGGCTACACCTTC. Protein sequence: CASSPPTTGAGYGYTF. The full variable domain, with the rest looked up from reference TRBV18 and TRBJ1-2, is NAGVMQNPRHLVRRRGQEARLRCSPMKGHSHVYWYRQLPEEGLKFMVYLQKENIIDESGMPKERFSAEFPKEGPSILRIQQVVRGDSAAYFCASSPPTTGAGYGYTFGSGTRLTVV.

The chain has TRBV24-1 and TRBJ2-3; D unclear. The V gene lost 4 bases and the J gene lost 0 bases, with 16 bases spanning the gap. This CDR3 is built from 17 residues. Germline CDR1 is KGHDR and CDR2 is SFDVKD. CDR3 loop: CATSDSNPVSSTDTQYF. DNA of the CDR3: TGTGCCACCAGTGACTCCAATCCAGTATCTAGCACAGATACGCAGTATTTT.

This clone has a handful of counts. The chain is built from TRBV4-1 and TRBJ1-4; 7 bases are a match to TRBD1. Germline trimming cut 0 bases from V and 4 bases from J; bases unmatched to any gene: 5. This CDR3 region has 16 residues. Germline V gives CDR1 MGHRA, CDR2 YSYEKL. The CDR3 DNA reads TGCGCCAGCAGCCAAGATTACCGACAGGGTAATGAAAAACTGTTTTTT. It specifies CASSQDYRQGNEKLFF.

J is TRBJ2-1 and V is TRBV11-2; D might be TRBD1 (6 bases). This CDR3 spans 14 amino acids. The V and J ends lost 5 bases and 6 bases respectively, with 14 bases between them. Germline-derived CDR1 and CDR2 are SGHAT and FQNNGV. The CDR3 DNA is TGTGCCAGCAGCCGGGCAGGGGCCGGCAATGAGCAGTTCTTC. Its protein is CASSRAGAGNEQFF.

This chain uses TRBV9 with TRBJ1-2; D is possibly TRBD1 (6 bases). The CDR3 totals 12 residues. Per germline, CDR1 SGDLS and CDR2 YYNGEE. V lost 1 base and J 8 bases, leaving 9 bases between the germline ends. The DNA of the CDR3 is TGTGCCAGCAGCGTAAGGGGGACCGGCTACACCTTC. As protein: CASSVRGTGYTF.

The chain uses TRBV28 and TRBJ1-3; D call uncertain. V lost 2 bases and J 0 bases, leaving 8 bases between the germline ends. This CDR3 is built from 15 residues. Germline V gene sequence: CDR1 MDHEN, CDR2 SYDVKM. CDR3 in DNA: TGTGCCAGCAGTTTAACAGCCGGCTCTGGAAACACCATATATTTT. Protein sequence: CASSLTAGSGNTIYF.

The rearrangement joins TRBV5-4 to TRBJ1-3; no reliable D call. V lost 5 bases to trimming and J lost 2 bases, with 14 bases between them. Germline V gives CDR1 SGHNT, CDR2 YYREEE (reference sequence). This CDR3 has 15 amino acids. CDR3 region: CASRAGGAPGNTIYF. Written as DNA, the CDR3 is TGTGCCAGCAGGGCAGGAGGCGCCCCTGGAAACACCATATATTTT.

The genes are TRBV12-5 and TRBJ1-1; D gene unclear. V was cut by 1 base and J by 1 base, with 4 bases left in between. CDR1 is LGHNT, CDR2 FRNRAP, per germline. The CDR3 runs 13 residues. The CDR3 reads CASGLGENTEAFF. The CDR3 DNA is TGTGCTAGTGGTTTGGGCGAGAACACTGAAGCTTTCTTT.

This clone was recorded a few times. The genes are TRBV7-3 and TRBJ2-7; 8 positions match TRBD2. In germline, CDR1 is SGHTA, CDR2 FQGTGA. Trimming removed 8 bases from V and 4 bases from J; junction bases left unmatched: 4. The CDR3 length is 12 residues. The CDR3 DNA is TGTGCCAGCGGCCAGCGGGAGTACGAGCAGTACTTC. It is translated as CASGQREYEQYF.

The chain employs TRBV5-1 and TRBJ2-3; D is perhaps TRBD1 (5 bases). Germline V gene lookup returns CDR1 SGHRS and CDR2 YFSETQ. V was pared by 0 bases and J by 1 base, with 9 bases between. This CDR3 has 15 amino acids. The CDR3: CASSLEDIRTDTQYF. CDR3 bases: TGCGCCAGCAGCTTGGAGGACATCCGCACAGATACGCAGTATTTT.

The J gene is TRBJ1-1, the V gene TRBV28; TRBD1 matches at 7 bases. Per the germline V gene, CDR1 is MDHEN and CDR2 is SYDVKM. The V and J ends lost 2 bases and 7 bases, in that order; junction bases with no gene match: 1. The CDR3 runs to 12 residues. CDR3 residues: CASSLGQVEAFF. CDR3 nucleotides: TGTGCCAGCAGTTTAGGACAGGTTGAAGCTTTCTTT.